Listed below are T cell receptor beta chains from one sample, sequenced in a study of blood T cell repertoires in COVID-19. Clones were sequenced by immunoSEQ multiplex PCR, and TCRdb holds only the in-frame ones, with some missing. The table shows 400,000 to 450,000 clones, with about nine tenths occurring only once. The sequencing sample was made of peripheral blood. The origin of the receptors is a woman in her 30s with active or convalescent COVID-19. The CDR3 runs from the conserved cysteine through the conserved F or W. The D gene is left open where the match is weak. Rows give clone size only sometimes, using once, few, many, or a class for an expanded clone.

size	V	J	D	CDR3	DNA
.	TRBV9	TRBJ2-1	TRBD2	CASSGGGASPDNEQFF	TGTGCCAGCAGCGGCGGGGGGGCCAGTCCCGATAATGAGCAGTTCTTC
.	TRBV27	TRBJ2-1	TRBD2	CASSYGAGRGGLSYNEQFF	TGTGCCAGCAGTTACGGCGCTGGGCGGGGGGGTCTCTCCTACAATGAGCAGTTCTTC
.	TRBV7-6	TRBJ1-5	TRBD1	CASSEGTVYNQPQHF	TGTGCCAGCAGCGAGGGGACAGTCTACAATCAGCCCCAGCATTTT
once	TRBV21-1	TRBJ2-1	.	CASSTTGGSGNEQFF	TGTGCCAGCAGCACGACAGGGGGTTCTGGCAATGAGCAGTTCTTC
.	TRBV10-3	TRBJ1-1	.	CAISDLQHQAFF	TGTGCCATCAGTGACCTACAGCACCAAGCTTTCTTT
.	TRBV2	TRBJ1-2	TRBD1	CASRDREGPNYGYTF	TGTGCCAGCCGGGACAGGGAGGGCCCTAACTATGGCTACACCTTC
.	TRBV20-1	TRBJ2-3	TRBD2	CSASSSGSSPDTQYF	TGCAGTGCTAGTTCTAGCGGGAGTTCCCCAGATACGCAGTATTTT
.	TRBV5-4	TRBJ2-4	.	CASSPGLAGSIQYF	TGTGCCAGCAGCCCGGGACTCGCGGGATCCATTCAGTACTTC
.	TRBV7-9	TRBJ2-3	TRBD2	CASSLERGATDTQYF	TGTGCCAGCAGCTTGGAGCGGGGGGCGACAGATACGCAGTATTTT
.	TRBV20-1	TRBJ2-1	.	CSANEGVGYNEQFF	TGCAGTGCTAATGAGGGAGTGGGGTACAATGAGCAGTTCTTC
.	TRBV11-2	TRBJ2-3	TRBD1	CASSLWYRGWEDTQYF	TGTGCCAGCAGCTTATGGTACAGGGGATGGGAGGATACGCAGTATTTT
.	TRBV5-1	TRBJ2-1	.	CASTGGAQGEQFF	TGCGCCAGCACTGGGGGCGCACAGGGTGAGCAGTTCTTC
few	TRBV18	TRBJ1-5	TRBD1	CASSPTGVGPQHF	TGTGCCAGCTCACCGACAGGGGTAGGGCCCCAGCATTTT
once	TRBV10-3	TRBJ1-2	.	CAISESHRESGYTF	TGTGCCATCAGTGAATCTCACAGGGAGAGCGGCTACACCTTC
once	TRBV13	TRBJ1-2	TRBD1	CASSLKQGGRYGYTF	TGTGCCAGCAGCTTAAAACAGGGGGGAAGGTATGGCTACACCTTC
.	TRBV27	TRBJ2-7	.	CASSLSRTGLGEQYF	TGTGCCAGCAGTTTATCCCGAACAGGGCTGGGCGAGCAGTACTTC